This TCR beta chain stems from a study of cytomegalovirus exposure and HLA in healthy donors. Broader study findings: The authors excluded some V segments, including TRBV6-2 and TRBV6-3, as indistinguishable.

It was with 60 Vbeta and 13 Jbeta primers that the PCR ran. Produced via immunoSEQ multiplex PCR; TCRdb's table is partial and in-frame only. The sample yields roughly 100,000 clones, approximately 80% seen once. These donors, healthy bone marrow donors, were studied. Likely unrecorded immune exposures existed in these nominally healthy donors. Between the trimmed V and J ends, which lost 8 bases and 0 bases, there was a span of 5 bases. Germline-derived CDR1 and CDR2 are PRHDT and FYEKMQ (reference sequence). The CDR3 is made up of 12 amino acids. As to this clone: Antigen: not known.

The sequencing sample was made of PBMCs. V and J are TRBV13 and TRBJ2-4; D call uncertain. The TCR sequence derives from a man in his fifties or sixties in good health and CMV-seronegative. The CDR3 nucleotides read TGTGCCAGCTCTAGAGCCAAAAACATTCAGTACTTC. Amino acid sequence: CASSRAKNIQYF.